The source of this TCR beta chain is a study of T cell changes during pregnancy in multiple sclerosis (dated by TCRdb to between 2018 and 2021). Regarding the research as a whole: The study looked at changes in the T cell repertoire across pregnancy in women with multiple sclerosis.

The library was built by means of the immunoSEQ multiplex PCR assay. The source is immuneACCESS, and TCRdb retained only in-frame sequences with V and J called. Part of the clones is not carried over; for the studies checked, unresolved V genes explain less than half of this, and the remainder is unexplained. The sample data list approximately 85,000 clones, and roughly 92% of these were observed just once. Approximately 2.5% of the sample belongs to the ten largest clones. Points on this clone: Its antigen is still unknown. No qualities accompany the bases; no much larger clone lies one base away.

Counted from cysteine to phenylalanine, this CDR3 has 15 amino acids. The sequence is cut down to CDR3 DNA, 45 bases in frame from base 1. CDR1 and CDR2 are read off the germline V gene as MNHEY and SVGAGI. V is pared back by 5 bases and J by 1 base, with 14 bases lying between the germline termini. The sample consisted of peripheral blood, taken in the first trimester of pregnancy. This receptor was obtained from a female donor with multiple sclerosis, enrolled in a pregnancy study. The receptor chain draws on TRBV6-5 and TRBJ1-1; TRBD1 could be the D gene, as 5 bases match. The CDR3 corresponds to CASSHQGSANTEAFF. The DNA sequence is TGTGCCAGCAGTCACCAGGGATCCGCGAACACTGAAGCTTTCTTT.